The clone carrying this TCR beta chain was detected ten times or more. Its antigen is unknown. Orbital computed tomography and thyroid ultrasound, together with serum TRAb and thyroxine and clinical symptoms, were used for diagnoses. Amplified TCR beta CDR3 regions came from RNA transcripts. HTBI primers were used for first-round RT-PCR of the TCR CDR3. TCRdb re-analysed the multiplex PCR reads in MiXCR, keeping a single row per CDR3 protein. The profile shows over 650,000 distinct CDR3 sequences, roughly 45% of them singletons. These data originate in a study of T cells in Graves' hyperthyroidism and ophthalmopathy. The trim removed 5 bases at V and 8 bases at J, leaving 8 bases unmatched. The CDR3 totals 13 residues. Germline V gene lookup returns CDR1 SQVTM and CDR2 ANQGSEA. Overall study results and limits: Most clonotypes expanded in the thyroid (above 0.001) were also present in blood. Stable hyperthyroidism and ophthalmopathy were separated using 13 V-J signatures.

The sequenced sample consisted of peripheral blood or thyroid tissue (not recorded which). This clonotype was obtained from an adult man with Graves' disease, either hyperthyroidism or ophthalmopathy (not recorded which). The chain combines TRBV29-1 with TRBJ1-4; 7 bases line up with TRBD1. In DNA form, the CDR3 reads TGCAGCGTTTGTAAGGGGGCCGGCGAAAAACTGTTTTTT. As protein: CSVCKGAGEKLFF.